What follows is one T cell receptor beta chain and its context. This clonotype was seen ten or more times. Its antigen specificity is not known. Nothing much larger sits one base from this clone, and base qualities are not available. Stable Graves' hyperthyroidism was defined as the absence of progression to ophthalmopathy over 18 months of follow-up. The hyperthyroidism patients were between 18 and 65 years old and newly diagnosed, with a disease duration of less than 2 months. Exclusion was applied to patients with uncontrolled infections, other autoimmune diseases, pregnancy or lactation. Diagnoses were based on clinical symptoms, serum thyroxine and TRAb, thyroid ultrasound and orbital computed tomography. PBMCs were separated from around 9.1 ml of fresh peripheral blood using Ficoll-Paque density gradient centrifugation. Total RNA was extracted with Trizol reagent, and quality was checked on an Agilent 2100 Bioanalyzer.

TCR beta CDR3 regions were amplified from RNA transcripts. For the first round of RT-PCR on the TCR CDR3, the HTBI primer set was used together with the Qiagen OneStep RT-PCR kit. Libraries were constructed in a second round of multiplex PCR, after which size selection and purification were carried out. Paired-end sequencing of the libraries was performed with 100 bp reads on an Illumina HiSeq2000. Per the source publication's procedure: SOAPnuke was used to process the raw data, removing reads that contained adapters or uncalled bases, had a mean Phred below 15, or lacked an exact match to the constant primer or identifier. High-quality paired reads were merged with COPE v1.2.5, and unique nucleotide sequences were defined as clonotypes. Clonotypes were aligned to IMGT TRBV, TRBD and TRBJ reference segments using MiTCR v1.1. The analysis included only V-J combinations with a frequency above 0.0001, which together covered more than 99% of the repertoires. The TCS score was defined as F50 (clonal expansion) divided by E x V (chaos), with BLOSUM62-based TCRdist calculated between CDR3 peptides within each V-J. Welch's t-statistics and random forest reduced 450 to 600 V-J features to roughly 13, which were used in a naive Bayes classifier (R e1071). TCRdb took the public reads, trimmed them with fastp at Q25, ran MiXCR for clone calling and kept in-frame beta chains. Records with the same CDR3 protein are collapsed into one entry carrying the most frequent genes and DNA. The V and J calls, along with clone size, are taken from TCRdb and not from the paper's own processing. The sample table contains around 350,000 distinct CDR3 sequences; only one count was recorded for 15% to 20% of them. The ten top clones hold 3.7% of the sample.

V is cut back by 4 bases and J by 5 bases, with 8 bases in the junction unmatched. The CDR3 holds 16 amino acids from the cysteine to the phenylalanine. This entry keeps only the CDR3 DNA: 48 bases, framed from base 1. The germline V gene sets CDR1 to MNHEY and CDR2 to SVGAGI. The sample comes from a study of T cells in Graves' hyperthyroidism and ophthalmopathy (dated by TCRdb to between 2019 and 2020). About the investigation overall: Peripheral blood samples were taken at the time of initial diagnosis, prior to any treatment. To identify distinguishing TCR V-J signatures, a discovery cohort of around 100 patients was used, comprising 40 to 45 with Graves' ophthalmopathy and around 60 with stable Graves' hyperthyroidism. Prospective prediction of ophthalmopathy was tested in an independent validation cohort consisting of some 18 hyperthyroidism patients and approximately 16 patients who later progressed to ophthalmopathy. The 95 to 100 discovery patients were randomly divided into training and test sets at a 7:3 ratio. In addition, the study compared T-cell repertoires in thyroid tissue and in blood from five or six Graves' hyperthyroidism patients. After sampling, hyperthyroidism patients received methimazole starting at 30 mg daily, and ophthalmopathy patients received high-dose intravenous methylprednisolone. TCR Vbeta CDR3 sequencing of 130 to 150 peripheral blood samples (under 45 ophthalmopathy, 75 to 80 hyperthyroidism and approximately 17 progressor patients) is reported in the paper.

Broad study findings and their caveats: In validation, progression to ophthalmopathy was predicted by the model with nearly 71% sensitivity and 72.22% specificity, a median of approximately 6.5 months before onset. Sample size was not statistically predetermined, and investigators were not blinded to group allocation. Blood samples also contained most of the expanded thyroid clonotypes (frequency above 0.001), which suggests that blood repertoires may reflect thyroid immune responses. In cross-validation, a model built on a 13 V-J signature told ophthalmopathy apart from stable hyperthyroidism with under 90% sensitivity and approximately 81% specificity, and in testing the same model reached 80%/75%.

Recombination joined TRBV6-5 with TRBJ2-5; 12 bases in between match TRBD2. This sequence was found in a woman younger than 35 with Graves' hyperthyroidism. Sequencing used blood. The CDR3 region has the sequence CASSSTSGGTWETQYF. The sequenced DNA: TGTGCCAGCAGTTCAACTAGCGGGGGGACTTGGGAGACCCAGTACTTC.